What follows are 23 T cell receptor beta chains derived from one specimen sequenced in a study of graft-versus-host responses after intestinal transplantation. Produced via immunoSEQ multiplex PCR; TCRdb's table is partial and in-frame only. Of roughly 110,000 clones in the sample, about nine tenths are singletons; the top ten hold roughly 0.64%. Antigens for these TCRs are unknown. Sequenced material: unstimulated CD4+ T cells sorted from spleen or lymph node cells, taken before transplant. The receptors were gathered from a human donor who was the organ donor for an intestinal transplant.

CDR3 residues: CASTSGGADTQYF. In nucleotides, the CDR3 is TGTGCCAGCACCTCCGGAGGAGCAGATACGCAGTATTTT. V and J are TRBV4-2 and TRBJ2-3; D is perhaps TRBD2 (5 bases). The CDR3 is made up of 13 amino acids. V dropped 7 bases and J dropped 4 bases, with 12 bases sitting between them. CDR1 LGHNA and CDR2 YNFKEQ come from the germline V gene.

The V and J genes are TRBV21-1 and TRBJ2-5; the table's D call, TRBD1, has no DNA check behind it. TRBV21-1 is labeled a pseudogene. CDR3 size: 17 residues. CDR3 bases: TGTGCCAGCAGCAAAGAGGGCCCCTACAGGGGGGGTGAGACCCAGTACTTC. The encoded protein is CASSKEGPYRGGETQYF.

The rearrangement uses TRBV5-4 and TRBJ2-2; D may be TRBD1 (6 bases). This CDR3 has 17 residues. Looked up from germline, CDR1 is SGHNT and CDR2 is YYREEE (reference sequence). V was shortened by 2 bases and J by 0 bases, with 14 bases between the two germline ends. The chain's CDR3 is CASSFFSGHPNTGELFF. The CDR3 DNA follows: TGTGCCAGCAGCTTTTTCTCGGGACATCCGAACACCGGGGAGCTGTTTTTT.

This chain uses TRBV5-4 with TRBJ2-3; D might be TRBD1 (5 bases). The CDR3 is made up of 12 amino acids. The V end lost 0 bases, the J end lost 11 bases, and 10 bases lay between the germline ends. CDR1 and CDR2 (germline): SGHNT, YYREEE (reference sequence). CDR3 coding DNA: TGTGCCAGCAGCTTGGCCGACAGAGGGCAGTATTTT. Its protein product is CASSLADRGQYF.

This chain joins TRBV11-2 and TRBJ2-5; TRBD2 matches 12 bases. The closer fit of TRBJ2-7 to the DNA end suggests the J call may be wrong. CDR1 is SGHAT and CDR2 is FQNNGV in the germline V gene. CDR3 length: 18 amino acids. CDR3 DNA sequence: TGTGCCAGCAGCTTAGATCACTCTAGCGGGGGGGTCCCCTACGAGCAGTACTTC. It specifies CASSLDHSSGGVPYEQYF.

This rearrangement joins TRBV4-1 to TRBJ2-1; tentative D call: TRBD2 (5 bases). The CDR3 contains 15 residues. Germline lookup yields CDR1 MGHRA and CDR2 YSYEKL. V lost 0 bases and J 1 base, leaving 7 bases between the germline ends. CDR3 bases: TGCGCCAGCAGCCAAGAAGACTATTCCTACAATGAGCAGTTCTTC. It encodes CASSQEDYSYNEQFF.

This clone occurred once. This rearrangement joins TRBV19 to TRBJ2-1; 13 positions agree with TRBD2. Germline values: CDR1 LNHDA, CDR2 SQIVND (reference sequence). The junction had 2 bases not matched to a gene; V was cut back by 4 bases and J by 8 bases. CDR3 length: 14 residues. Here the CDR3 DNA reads TGTGCCAGTAGTAGGACTAGCGGGAGCGATGAGCAGTTCTTC. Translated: CASSRTSGSDEQFF.

CDR3 residues: CASSIDLGYSPLHF. Written as DNA, the CDR3 is TGTGCCAGTAGTATAGATTTGGGTTATTCACCCCTCCACTTT. The gene calls are TRBV19 and TRBJ1-6, with unresolved D. V was clipped by 0 bases and J by 8 bases, with 8 bases between them. The length of the CDR3 is 14 residues. Germline CDR1 reads LNHDA; CDR2 reads SQIVND (reference sequence).

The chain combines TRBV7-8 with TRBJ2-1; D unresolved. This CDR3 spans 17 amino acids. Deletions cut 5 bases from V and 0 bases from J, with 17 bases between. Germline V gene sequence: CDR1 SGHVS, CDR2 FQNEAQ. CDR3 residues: CASSVLDGTSSYNEQFF. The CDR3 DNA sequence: TGTGCCAGCAGCGTCCTTGATGGAACTTCCTCCTACAATGAGCAGTTCTTC.

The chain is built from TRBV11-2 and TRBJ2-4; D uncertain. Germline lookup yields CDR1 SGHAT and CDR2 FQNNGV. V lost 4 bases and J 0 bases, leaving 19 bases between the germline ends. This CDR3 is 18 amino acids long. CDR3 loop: CASSSLVGGRLAKNIQYF. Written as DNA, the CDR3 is TGTGCCAGCAGCTCCCTTGTGGGCGGACGGCTAGCCAAAAACATTCAGTACTTC.

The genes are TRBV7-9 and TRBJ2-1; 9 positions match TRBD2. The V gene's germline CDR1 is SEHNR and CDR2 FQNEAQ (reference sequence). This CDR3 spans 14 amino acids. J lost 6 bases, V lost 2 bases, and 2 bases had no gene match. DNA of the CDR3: TGTGCCAGCAGCTTAACGCGGGGGGGCAATGAGCAGTTCTTC. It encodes CASSLTRGGNEQFF.

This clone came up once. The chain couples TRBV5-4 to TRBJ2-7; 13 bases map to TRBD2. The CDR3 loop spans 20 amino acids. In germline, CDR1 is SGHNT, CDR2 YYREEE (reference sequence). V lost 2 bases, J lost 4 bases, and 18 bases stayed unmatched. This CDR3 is CASSFNRGLWTSGSLYEQYF. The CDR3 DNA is TGTGCCAGCAGCTTCAACAGGGGGCTTTGGACTAGCGGGAGCTTGTACGAGCAGTACTTC.

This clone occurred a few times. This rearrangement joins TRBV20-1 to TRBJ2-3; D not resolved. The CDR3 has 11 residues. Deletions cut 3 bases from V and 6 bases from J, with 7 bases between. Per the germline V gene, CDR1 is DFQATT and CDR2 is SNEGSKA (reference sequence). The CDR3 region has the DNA TGCAGTGCTAGGGGTACGGATACGCAGTATTTT. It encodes CSARGTDTQYF.

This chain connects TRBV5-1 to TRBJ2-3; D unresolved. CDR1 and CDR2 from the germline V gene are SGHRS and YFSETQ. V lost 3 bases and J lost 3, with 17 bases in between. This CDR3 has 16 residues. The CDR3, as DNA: TGCGCCAGCAGCTGGCCCTTGAAGGGATGGACAGATACGCAGTATTTT. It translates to CASSWPLKGWTDTQYF.

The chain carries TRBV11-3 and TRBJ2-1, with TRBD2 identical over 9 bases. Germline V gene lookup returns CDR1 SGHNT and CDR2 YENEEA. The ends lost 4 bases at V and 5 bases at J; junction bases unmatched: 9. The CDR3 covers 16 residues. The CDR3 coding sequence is TGTGCCAGCAGCTCGGGACTAGCTTTTCCCCACAATGAGCAGTTCTTC. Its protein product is CASSSGLAFPHNEQFF. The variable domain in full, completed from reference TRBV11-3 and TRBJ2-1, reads EAGVVQSPRYKIIEKKQPVAFWCNPISGHNTLYWYLQNLGQGPELLIRYENEEAVDDSQLPKDRFSAERLKGVDSTLKIQPAELGDSAVYLCASSSGLAFPHNEQFFGPGTRLTVL.

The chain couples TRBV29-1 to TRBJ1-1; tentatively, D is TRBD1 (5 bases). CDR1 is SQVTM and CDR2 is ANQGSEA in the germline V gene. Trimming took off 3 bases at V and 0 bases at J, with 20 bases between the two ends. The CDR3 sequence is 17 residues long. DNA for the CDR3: TGCAGCGTTGATCGTAGATGGCAGGGTTCCATGAACACTGAAGCTTTCTTT. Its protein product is CSVDRRWQGSMNTEAFF.

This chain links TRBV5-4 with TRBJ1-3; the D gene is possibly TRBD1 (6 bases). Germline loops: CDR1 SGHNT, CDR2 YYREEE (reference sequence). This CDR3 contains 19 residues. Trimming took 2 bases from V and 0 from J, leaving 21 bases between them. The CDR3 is CASSFAGTKYFNSGNTIYF. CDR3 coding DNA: TGTGCCAGCAGCTTCGCCGGGACAAAGTATTTCAACTCTGGAAACACCATATATTTT.

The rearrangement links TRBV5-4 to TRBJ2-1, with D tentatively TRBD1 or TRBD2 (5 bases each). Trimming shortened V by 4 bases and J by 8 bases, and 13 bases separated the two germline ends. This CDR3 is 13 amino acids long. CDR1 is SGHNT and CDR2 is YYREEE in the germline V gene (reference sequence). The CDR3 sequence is CASSQGRVDEQFF. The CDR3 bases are TGTGCCAGCAGCCAGGGACGCGTCGATGAGCAGTTCTTC.

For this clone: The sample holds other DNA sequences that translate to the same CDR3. As DNA, the CDR3 is TGCGCCAGCAGATCATACAGGGGCTCCCTTAATTCACCCCTCCACTTT. It codes for CASRSYRGSLNSPLHF. J is TRBJ1-6 and V is TRBV5-1, with 7 bases matching TRBD1. Germline assignment: CDR1 SGHRS and CDR2 YFSETQ. The CDR3 is 16 amino acids. Losses at the gene ends were 5 bases for V and 6 bases for J; bases not matched to a gene: 11.

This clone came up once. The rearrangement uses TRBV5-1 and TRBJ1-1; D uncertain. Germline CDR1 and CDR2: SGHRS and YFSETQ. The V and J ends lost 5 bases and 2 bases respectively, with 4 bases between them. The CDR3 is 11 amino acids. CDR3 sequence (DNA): TGCGCCAGCAGTCATAACACTGAAGCTTTCTTT. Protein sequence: CASSHNTEAFF.

The CDR3 bases are TGTGCCAGCAGCTTGCGAGGTTCGGATTCCAATGAGCAGTTCTTC. Translating it yields CASSLRGSDSNEQFF. The J gene is TRBJ2-1, the V gene TRBV7-9; D is unresolved. V gave up 3 bases and J gave up 6 bases, with 15 bases separating them. Germline-derived CDR1 and CDR2 are SEHNR and FQNEAQ (reference sequence). CDR3 length: 15 amino acids.

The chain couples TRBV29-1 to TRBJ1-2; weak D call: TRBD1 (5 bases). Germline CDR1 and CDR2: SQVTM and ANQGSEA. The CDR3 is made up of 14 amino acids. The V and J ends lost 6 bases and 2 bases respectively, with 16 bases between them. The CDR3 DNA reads TGCAGCGTCCTCATCAGACAGTCCAACTATGGCTACACCTTC. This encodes CSVLIRQSNYGYTF.

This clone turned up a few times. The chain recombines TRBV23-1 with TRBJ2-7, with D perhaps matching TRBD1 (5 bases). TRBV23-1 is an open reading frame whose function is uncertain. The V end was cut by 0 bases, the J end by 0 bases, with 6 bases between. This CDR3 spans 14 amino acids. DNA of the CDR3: TGCGCCAGCAGTCAATCGGACACCTCCTACGAGCAGTACTTC. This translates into CASSQSDTSYEQYF.